This TCR beta chain emerged from a study of T cells in Graves' hyperthyroidism and ophthalmopathy. RNA transcripts served as the template for amplifying TCR beta CDR3 regions. RT-PCR in the first round (using the HTBI primer set) targeted the TCR CDR3. TCRdb used MiXCR to reprocess the multiplex PCR reads, holding one entry per CDR3 protein. Seen here are more than 650,000 distinct CDR3 sequences, 14% observed once, and the top ten hold approximately 10%. Germline CDR1 and CDR2: SGDLS and YYNGEE. The CDR3 is made up of 14 amino acids. The V end lost 3 bases, the J end lost 1 base, and 10 bases lay between the germline ends. Points on this clonotype: Antigen specificity is unknown.

Findings and limits, study-wide: Most clonotypes expanded in thyroid above 0.001 were likewise present in blood.

This sequence originates from a woman between 18 and 30 years old with Graves' hyperthyroidism. Input material: blood. V gene TRBV9 combines with J gene TRBJ1-1; D is uncertain. As DNA, the CDR3 is TGTGCCAGCAGCGAGAACCCTCCGAACACTGAAGCTTTCTTT. Protein sequence: CASSENPPNTEAFF. Full variable domain (remainder filled in from reference TRBV9 and TRBJ1-1): DSGVTQTPKHLITATGQRVTLRCSPRSGDLSVYWYQQSLDQGLQFLIQYYNGEERAKGNILERFSAQQFPDLHSELNLSSLELGDSALYFCASSENPPNTEAFFGQGTRLTVV.